This T cell receptor (beta chain) was sequenced during a study of OX40 agonist ivuxolimab in advanced cancers. Overall study context: Patients were treated with intravenous ivuxolimab, dosed at 0.01 to 10 mg/kg and infused every 2 weeks. Regarding the study as a whole: With doses of 0.1-3.0 mg/kg, partial responders showed among the lowest clonal expansion. The authors did not determine the antigen specificity of the expanded peripheral T cells.

Libraries were prepared by immunoSEQ multiplex PCR; TCRdb keeps only in-frame clonotypes and omits some of them. The sample comprises 31,000 or so clones, roughly 81% of which are singletons, and about 22% rests with the top ten. As to this clone: Its antigen is unidentified.

The CDR3 spans 13 residues. V shed 4 bases and J shed 7 bases, with 11 bases lying between them. The germline V gene encodes CDR1 MNHEY and CDR2 SMNVEV (reference sequence). J is TRBJ1-5 and V is TRBV27, with TRBD1 as a possible D gene (5 bases). The TCR originated in an adult with an advanced solid tumor such as melanoma, head and neck, liver or kidney cancer. The source material was CD4+ or CD8+ T cells sorted from blood, sampled in a trial of the OX40 agonist ivuxolimab. In DNA form, the CDR3 reads TGTGCCAGCAGTTCCAGGGCGGGACAGCCCCAGCATTTT. Its translation: CASSSRAGQPQHF.